This T cell receptor beta chain originates from a study of T-cell reconstitution after alpha-beta-depleted transplantation in children. As concerns this clonotype: Its antigen is still unknown.

The study, taken as a whole, reports: The main origin of T-cell counts and diversity one year after transplant was newly produced T cells.

V shed 0 bases and J 6 bases; nucleotides not matched to a gene: 9. There are 17 residues in the CDR3. Germline assignment: CDR1 ENHRY and CDR2 SYGVKD. The TCRbeta library was prepared with unique molecular identifiers. TCRdb recomputed calls from the PCR reads with MiXCR, one row per CDR3 protein. The repertoire consists of 900,000 or so distinct CDR3 sequences, with roughly 15% occurring once and the leading ten covering approximately 5%. This material consisted of PBMCs, mostly from graft donor cells, taken 360 days after TCRalphabeta/CD19-depleted stem cell transplant. This sequence was found in a male patient younger than 18 who had a stem cell transplant for acute lymphoblastic leukemia, so the T cells may come from the graft donor. The chain is built from TRBV10-3 and TRBJ2-3; 10 bases are shared with TRBD2. CDR3 protein: CAISESASGRRTDTQYF. Written as DNA, the CDR3 is TGTGCCATCAGTGAGTCGGCTAGCGGGAGACGGACGGATACGCAGTATTTT.